This TCR beta chain was documented in a study of beta chain features in type 1 diabetes. Details on this clone: The antigen remains unidentified.

Points from the study as a whole: There was a moderate but significant shortening of TCRB CDR3s in all four CD4+ subsets of Type 1 diabetes patients.

Trimming removed 3 bases from V and 4 bases from J; junction bases left unmatched: 1. The CDR3 extends over 14 amino acids. Germline V CDR1 and CDR2: LNHNV, YYDKDF (reference sequence). As every portion of the isolated RNA was reverse transcribed, the sequencing read expressed TCRB transcripts. Measured with immunoSEQ multiplex PCR; TCRdb has only the in-frame clones, and not every one. The sample has 200,000 to 250,000 clones; 14% are singletons. This clonotype was sampled from a man younger than 40 with type 1 diabetes. The chain has TRBV15 and TRBJ1-5, with 9 bases identical to TRBD1. Sequencing was carried out using naive CD4+ T cells from blood. CDR3 in amino acids: CATSRGTGNQPQHF. CDR3 DNA sequence: TGTGCCACCAGCAGGGGGACAGGGAATCAGCCCCAGCATTTT.